This TCR beta chain was identified during a study of blood T cell repertoires in COVID-19. The length of the CDR3 is 14 residues. V was clipped by 4 bases and J by 5 bases; unmatched bases: 7. Per germline, CDR1 SGDLS and CDR2 YYNGEE. Only in-frame clones appear in the TCRdb table, and some are missing; sequencing was by immunoSEQ multiplex PCR. In the table there are 70,000 or so clones, 90% of which are singletons. J is TRBJ2-7 and V is TRBV9; 9 bases fit TRBD1. The TCR sequence derives from a middle-aged man with acute or convalescent COVID-19. Sequencing input: peripheral blood. The CDR3 DNA follows: TGTGCCAGCAGCACCGACACAGGGGGCGACGAGCAGTACTTC. Its translation is CASSTDTGGDEQYF.